This T cell receptor beta chain was recovered during a study of blood T cells in healthy people across ages. Study-level background: Template-switching capture recovered about one barcoded beta molecule per two T cells.

The CDR3 runs 14 residues. The V gene lost 1 base and the J gene lost 4 bases, with 10 bases spanning the gap. Germline assignment: CDR1 SNHLY and CDR2 FYNNEI. The authors ran a second PCR of about 6 to 11 cycles using a sample-barcoded 5' primer and a J-beta primer mix. TCRdb re-analysed the 5' RACE reads in MiXCR, keeping a single row per CDR3 protein. The sample shows about 570,000 distinct CDR3 sequences, roughly 28% of them seen only once. This clonotype occurred a few times. The chain combines TRBV2 with TRBJ1-2; D is possibly TRBD1 (5 bases). The receptor comes from a woman between 65 and 79 years old in good health. Source material: blood. CDR3 DNA: TGTGCCAGCAGTGAAGGAGGGGAGGGCTATGGCTACACCTTC. Translation gives CASSEGGEGYGYTF.